This TCR beta chain stems from a study of Ad26.COV2.S vaccination and SARS-CoV-2 variants. Study-level background: Intramuscular Ad26.COV2.S at 5x10^10 or 1x10^11 viral particles. Study observations and caveats: People who got the vaccine had more spike-specific TCR breadth than people who got placebo.

Trimming left V 0 bases short and J 5 bases short, with 10 bases between. The germline gives CDR1 GTSNPN, CDR2 SVGIG (reference sequence). The CDR3 contains 14 residues. Libraries were prepared by immunoSEQ multiplex PCR; TCRdb keeps only in-frame clonotypes and omits some of them. Here the sample spans 360,000 or so clones, roughly 87% being singletons. This clone was detected only once. Antigen specificity is unknown. Treatment specified: 15 to 20 received Ad26.COV2.S at low or high dose, single or two shots; several received placebo; per-sample allocation not given. Repertoires come from day 63 after the first vaccine or placebo injection. Boston supplied an adult donor aged 18-55 years.

The chain recombines TRBV30 with TRBJ2-2; perhaps TRBD1 as D (5 bases). The receptor was isolated from a person aged 18-60 years who received the Ad26.COV2.S COVID-19 vaccine or a placebo. Sequences were derived from peripheral blood, sampled in a trial of Ad26.COV2.S vaccine versus placebo. The CDR3 is CAWSVIQGTGELFF. CDR3 DNA: TGTGCCTGGAGTGTCATCCAGGGTACCGGGGAGCTGTTTTTT.